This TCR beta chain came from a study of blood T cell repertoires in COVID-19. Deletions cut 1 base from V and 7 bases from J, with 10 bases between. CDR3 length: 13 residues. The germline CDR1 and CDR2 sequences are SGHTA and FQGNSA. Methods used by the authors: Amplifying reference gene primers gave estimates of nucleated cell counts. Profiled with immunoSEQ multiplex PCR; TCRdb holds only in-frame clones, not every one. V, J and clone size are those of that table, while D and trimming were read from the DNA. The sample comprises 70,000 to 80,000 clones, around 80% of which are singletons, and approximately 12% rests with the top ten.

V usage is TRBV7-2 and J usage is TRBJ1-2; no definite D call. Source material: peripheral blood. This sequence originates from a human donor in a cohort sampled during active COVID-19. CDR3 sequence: CASSLGGSGGYTF. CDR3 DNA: TGTGCCAGCAGCTTAGGCGGGTCCGGTGGCTACACCTTC. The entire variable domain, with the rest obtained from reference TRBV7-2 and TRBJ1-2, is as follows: GAGVSQSPSNKVTEKGKDVELRCDPISGHTALYWYRQSLGQGLEFLIYFQGNSAPDKSGLPSDRFSAERTGGSVSTLTIQRTQQEDSAVYLCASSLGGSGGYTFGSGTRLTVV.